The source of this T cell receptor beta chain is a study of T cells expressing NK-cell markers. Findings and limits, study-wide: Researchers report these clonotypes also headed the CD3+CD56-NKG2C+ fraction in several donors.

In the case of this clonotype: The antigen is unknown.

In generating TCR beta cDNA, 5'RACE template switching with UMIs was used. TCRdb reprocessed the 5' RACE reads; each CDR3 protein has one entry and no DNA is given. Its listing shows about 150,000 distinct CDR3 sequences. The sequence was obtained from a woman in her fifties or sixties in good health. The sample consisted of blood T cells: a sorted CD56 or NKG2C T cell subset, CD4+ or CD8+ T cells, or bulk PBMC T cells (not recorded which).

This CDR3 is CSARAGLDYNEQFF. This rearrangement joins TRBV20-1 to TRBJ2-1; TCRdb outputs TRBD2, but without DNA this stays unchecked. Per the germline V gene, CDR1 is DFQATT and CDR2 is SNEGSKA (reference sequence). The CDR3 has 14 amino acids.